This T cell receptor (beta chain) derives from a study of neoadjuvant anti-PD-1 for oral cavity cancer. Profiling relied on immunoSEQ multiplex PCR, and the TCRdb table lists in-frame clones only, not all of them. The sample has roughly 14,000 clones; 60% to 70% are singletons. The clonotype originates from a person aged 40-85 years with oral cavity squamous cell carcinoma. The sequencing used PBMCs, collected before nivolumab (anti-PD-1) treatment.

This chain's CDR3 is CASSQPGDLYTDGYTF. The CDR3 DNA reads as TGTGCCAGCAGCCAGCCGGGGGACCTATATACGGATGGCTACACCTTC. The chain joins TRBV14 to TRBJ1-2; maybe TRBD1 (5 bases). The CDR3 has 16 residues. Germline CDR1 reads SGHDN; CDR2 reads FVKESK. Trimming shortened V by 3 bases and J by 6 bases, and 20 bases separated the two germline ends.